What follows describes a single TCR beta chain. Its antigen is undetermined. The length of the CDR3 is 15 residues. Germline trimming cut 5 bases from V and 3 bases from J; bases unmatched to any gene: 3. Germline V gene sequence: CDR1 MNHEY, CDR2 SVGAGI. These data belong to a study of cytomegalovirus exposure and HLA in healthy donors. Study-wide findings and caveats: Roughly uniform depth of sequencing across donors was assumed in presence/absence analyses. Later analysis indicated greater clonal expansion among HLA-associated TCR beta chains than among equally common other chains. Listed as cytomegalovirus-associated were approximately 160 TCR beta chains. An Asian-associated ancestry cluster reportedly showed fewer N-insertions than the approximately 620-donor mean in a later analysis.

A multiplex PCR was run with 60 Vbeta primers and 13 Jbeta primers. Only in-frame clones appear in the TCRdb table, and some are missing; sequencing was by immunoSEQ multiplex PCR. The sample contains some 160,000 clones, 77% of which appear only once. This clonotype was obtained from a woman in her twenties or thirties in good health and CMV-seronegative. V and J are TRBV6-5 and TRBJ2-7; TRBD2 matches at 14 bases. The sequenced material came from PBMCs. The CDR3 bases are TGTGCCAGCAGTCTAGGGACTAGCGGGGGCTACGAGCAGTACTTC. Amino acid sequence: CASSLGTSGGYEQYF.